Following are 26 T cell receptor beta chains from one sample sequenced in a study of cytomegalovirus exposure and HLA in healthy donors. The PCR used 60 Vbeta and 13 Jbeta primers. Assay: immunoSEQ multiplex PCR; the TCRdb copy retains only in-frame clones and omits some. This sample has 95,000 to 150,000 clones; about three fifths occur once, and the top ten carry approximately 8.5%. The sequenced material came from PBMCs. The receptor set was obtained from a woman in her 40s in good health and CMV-seropositive.

The chain couples TRBV9 to TRBJ1-1; D is ambiguous. The germline CDR1 and CDR2 sequences are SGDLS and YYNGEE. Trimming stripped 2 bases from V and 1 base from J, with 9 bases between. The CDR3 loop spans 14 amino acids. Written as DNA, the CDR3 is TGTGCCAGCAGCGTTCAGTCCCAGAACACTGAAGCTTTCTTT. Encoded protein: CASSVQSQNTEAFF.

This clone has just a few counts. This chain connects TRBV7-2 to TRBJ1-5, with 7 bases that match TRBD1. This CDR3 is built from 13 residues. Germline V CDR1 and CDR2: SGHTA, FQGNSA. After removal of 7 bases from V and 5 bases from J, the junction contained 5 bases not matched to a gene. The CDR3 loop reads CASTSQGDQPQHF. CDR3 in DNA: TGTGCCAGCACCAGTCAGGGGGATCAGCCCCAGCATTTT.

This chain joins TRBV5-5 and TRBJ2-1; TRBD2 matches at 10 bases. Germline V gene data show CDR1 as SGHKS and CDR2 as YYEKEE (reference sequence). CDR3 length: 14 residues. The junction had 3 bases not matched to a gene; V was cut back by 3 bases and J by 6 bases. In DNA form, the CDR3 reads TGTGCCAGCAGCTGGGAGCGGGGGGGCAATGAGCAGTTCTTC. Its protein is CASSWERGGNEQFF.

The rearrangement uses TRBV27 and TRBJ1-2; 11 bases fit TRBD1. Germline V gene sequence: CDR1 MNHEY, CDR2 SMNVEV (reference sequence). The CDR3 totals 13 residues. V trimming: 8 bases; J trimming: 9 bases; junction bases outside the gene matches: 8. CDR3 sequence: CASGVGQGARYTF. CDR3 in DNA: TGTGCCAGCGGGGTAGGACAGGGGGCTCGCTACACCTTC.

The rearrangement joins TRBV28 to TRBJ2-2, with 7 bases matching TRBD1. The V and J ends lost 3 bases and 0 bases, in that order; junction bases with no gene match: 4. The CDR3 totals 16 residues. Germline V gene data show CDR1 as MDHEN and CDR2 as SYDVKM. The CDR3 sequence is CASSFGGQANTGELFF. Written as DNA, the CDR3 is TGTGCCAGCAGTTTTGGCGGACAGGCGAACACCGGGGAGCTGTTTTTT. The full variable domain, its missing parts supplied by reference TRBV28 and TRBJ2-2, is DVKVTQSSRYLVKRTGEKVFLECVQDMDHENMFWYRQDPGLGLRLIYFSYDVKMKEKGDIPEGYSVSREKKERFSLILESASTNQTSMYLCASSFGGQANTGELFFGEGSRLTVL.

The J gene is TRBJ2-7, the V gene TRBV5-4, with 14 bases that match TRBD2. Germline CDR1 is SGHNT and CDR2 is YYREEE (reference sequence). The CDR3 extends over 17 amino acids. J was trimmed by 4 bases and V by 0 bases; bases with no gene match: 6. CDR3 sequence: CASSLGGTSGRVYEQYF. The CDR3 DNA sequence: TGTGCCAGCAGCTTGGGTGGGACTAGCGGGAGAGTTTACGAGCAGTACTTC.

This clone was counted a single time. Different DNA sequences within this sample yield the same CDR3. The chain couples TRBV28 to TRBJ1-2; no reliable D call. In germline, CDR1 is MDHEN, CDR2 SYDVKM. The CDR3 is 12 residues long. V lost 3 bases, J lost 1 base, and 3 bases lay in between. The DNA of the CDR3 is TGTGCCAGCAGTTTCCTTAACTATGGCTACACCTTC. Translation gives CASSFLNYGYTF.

The chain is built from TRBV7-2 and TRBJ2-5; weak D call: TRBD1 (6 bases). The ends were cut back, 2 bases at V and 2 bases at J, with 9 bases in the middle. Germline V CDR1 and CDR2: SGHTA, FQGNSA. The CDR3 sequence is 14 residues long. CDR3 in amino acids: CASSLSTGQETQYF. In nucleotides, the CDR3 is TGTGCCAGCAGCTTATCGACAGGACAAGAGACCCAGTACTTC.

The J gene is TRBJ2-7, the V gene TRBV6-1; D is unresolved. The CDR3 totals 12 residues. V lost 6 bases to trimming and J lost 7 bases, with 13 bases between them. Germline CDR1 is MNHNS and CDR2 is SASEGT. This CDR3 reads CASRATVLEQYF. As DNA, the CDR3 is TGTGCCAGCAGGGCCACCGTATTGGAGCAGTACTTC.

The rearrangement joins TRBV29-1 to TRBJ1-5, with D possibly being TRBD1 (5 bases). Trimming cost V 1 base and J 6 bases, with 13 bases left between them. The CDR3 length is 14 residues. Germline-derived CDR1 and CDR2 are SQVTM and ANQGSEA. CDR3 amino acids: CSVEGEGRTQPQHF. In DNA form, the CDR3 reads TGCAGCGTTGAAGGGGAGGGGCGCACTCAGCCCCAGCATTTT.

V and J are TRBV15 and TRBJ2-3; 8 bases map to TRBD2. V shed 0 bases and J 5 bases; nucleotides not matched to a gene: 10. Germline V CDR1 and CDR2: LNHNV, YYDKDF (reference sequence). The CDR3 runs to 17 residues. This chain's CDR3 is CATSRDEELTSVDTQYF. The CDR3 DNA sequence: TGTGCCACCAGCAGAGATGAGGAGTTGACTAGCGTAGATACGCAGTATTTT.

The chain links TRBV4-2 to TRBJ2-5; 12 bases are a match to TRBD1. Germline CDR1 reads LGHNA; CDR2 reads YNFKEQ. This CDR3 has 18 amino acids. The V gene end was trimmed by 0 bases and the J gene end by 4 bases; junction bases not matched to a gene: 9. CDR3 nucleotide sequence: TGTGCCAGCAGCCAAGATGGGGGACAGGGGGCCCAGTCAGAGACCCAGTACTTC. Amino acid sequence: CASSQDGGQGAQSETQYF.

This rearrangement joins TRBV28 to TRBJ2-7, with 8 bases matching TRBD1. Germline V lookup: CDR1 MDHEN, CDR2 SYDVKM. The CDR3 spans 14 residues. The ends lost 5 bases at V and 2 bases at J; junction bases unmatched: 5. The DNA of the CDR3 is TGTGCCAGCAGTACGGGGACAGGTCCCTACGAGCAGTACTTC. It specifies CASSTGTGPYEQYF.

The chain links TRBV7-9 to TRBJ2-7; D is ambiguous. Germline values: CDR1 SEHNR, CDR2 FQNEAQ (reference sequence). The CDR3 is made up of 13 amino acids. V dropped 1 base and J dropped 3 bases, with 7 bases sitting between them. CDR3 nucleotide sequence: TGTGCCAGCAGCTTAGTCTCACTCTACGAGCAGTACTTC. Its translation is CASSLVSLYEQYF.

The chain recombines TRBV14 with TRBJ1-4, with TRBD1 as a possible D gene (6 bases). Germline CDR1 and CDR2: SGHDN and FVKESK. The CDR3 totals 17 residues. Between the trimmed V and J ends, which lost 0 bases and 10 bases, there was a span of 21 bases. CDR3 sequence: CASSQDFQGHSLGKLFF. CDR3 coding DNA: TGTGCCAGCAGCCAAGACTTTCAGGGACACTCTTTGGGAAAACTGTTTTTT.

The V call is TRBV5-1, the J call TRBJ1-2; D uncertain. CDR3 length: 13 amino acids. Between the trimmed V and J ends, which lost 4 bases and 3 bases, there was a span of 10 bases. Germline CDR1 and CDR2: SGHRS and YFSETQ. The CDR3, as DNA: TGCGCCAGCAGCCCAGAGGACTACTATGGCTACACCTTC. The encoded protein is CASSPEDYYGYTF.

V gene TRBV30 combines with J gene TRBJ1-3, with TRBD1 matching 7 bases. Germline loops: CDR1 GTSNPN, CDR2 SVGIG (reference sequence). The CDR3 consists of 12 residues. CDR3 sequence (DNA): TGTGCATCGACAGGGAGTGGAAACACCATATATTTT. Residues: CASTGSGNTIYF.

The chain carries TRBV6-1 and TRBJ2-7, with 11 positions matching TRBD2. The length of the CDR3 is 14 residues. Losses at the gene ends were 2 bases for V and 10 bases for J; bases not matched to a gene: 7. CDR1 MNHNS and CDR2 SASEGT come from the germline V gene. CDR3 sequence (DNA): TGTGCCAGCAGTGAATCGACTAGCGGGACGCCCCAGTACTTC. It encodes CASSESTSGTPQYF.

V is TRBV4-1 and J is TRBJ1-1; D unresolved. Germline CDR1 reads MGHRA; CDR2 reads YSYEKL. The CDR3 runs to 13 residues. V lost 0 bases and J lost 11, with 13 bases in between. DNA for the CDR3: TGCGCCAGCAGCCAAGATGGGGTGGGGAGGGCTTTCTTT. Protein sequence: CASSQDGVGRAFF.

The rearrangement joins TRBV7-2 to TRBJ1-5; TRBD1 matches at 10 bases. The CDR3 runs to 15 residues. CDR1 is SGHTA, CDR2 FQGNSA, per germline. Germline trimming cut 5 bases from V and 7 bases from J; bases unmatched to any gene: 8. CDR3 nucleotide sequence: TGTGCCAGCAGCAACCCGGGACAGGGGACCCAGCCCCAGCATTTT. Protein product: CASSNPGQGTQPQHF.

The chain links TRBV5-4 to TRBJ2-3; 8 positions match TRBD2. The CDR3 contains 16 residues. CDR1 SGHNT and CDR2 YYREEE come from the germline V gene (reference sequence). V was pared by 4 bases and J by 1 base, with 8 bases of the junction left unmatched. The CDR3 DNA reads TGTGCCAGCAGCCTCGGGAGGGCCCTCGGCACAGATACGCAGTATTTT. This encodes CASSLGRALGTDTQYF.

A note on this clone: Germline and junction disagree at one end, which may indicate a read error. The rearrangement links TRBV29-1 to TRBJ2-5, with 7 bases lining up with TRBD1. Germline V gene sequence: CDR1 SQVTM, CDR2 ANQGSEA. This CDR3 has 13 residues. This CDR3 reads CNVGRDREETQYF. The CDR3 region has the DNA TGCAACGTTGGGAGAGACAGGGAAGAGACCCAGTACTTC. Complete variable domain (other parts from reference TRBV29-1 and TRBJ2-5): SAVISQKPSRDICQRGTSLTIQCQVDSQVTMMFWYRQQPGQSLTLIATANQGSEATYESGFVIDKFPISRPNLTFSTLTVSNMSPEDSSIYLCNVGRDREETQYFGPGTRLLVL.

V usage is TRBV30 and J usage is TRBJ2-7; 10 bases map to TRBD1. J gave up 5 bases and V 2 bases, and 6 bases lay outside the gene matches. Germline CDR1 and CDR2: GTSNPN and SVGIG (reference sequence). This CDR3 comprises 14 residues. CDR3 residues: CAWSRTGGSNEQYF. The CDR3 nucleotides read TGTGCCTGGAGTAGGACAGGGGGGTCCAACGAGCAGTACTTC.

The V gene is TRBV2, the J gene TRBJ2-5; the D gene is possibly TRBD1 (6 bases). Germline loops: CDR1 SNHLY, CDR2 FYNNEI. The CDR3 has 15 amino acids. With 4 bases removed from V and 2 bases from J, the gap between germline ends came to 14 bases. CDR3 residues: CASSVDLGQQETQYF. The CDR3 DNA sequence: TGTGCCAGCAGTGTAGACCTCGGACAGCAAGAGACCCAGTACTTC.

The table lists this clone with a few counts. The chain links TRBV6-1 to TRBJ1-1; 9 bases agree with TRBD1. Germline lookup yields CDR1 MNHNS and CDR2 SASEGT. Trimming removed 10 bases from V and 1 base from J; junction bases left unmatched: 7. The length of the CDR3 is 14 residues. CDR3 region: CANGQGIANTEAFF. The CDR3 DNA sequence: TGTGCCAACGGACAGGGGATAGCGAACACTGAAGCTTTCTTT.

This chain links TRBV11-3 with TRBJ1-3, with a possible D match to TRBD1 (5 bases). Trimming took off 1 base at V and 4 bases at J, with 8 bases between the two ends. Germline V gene sequence: CDR1 SGHNT, CDR2 YENEEA. The CDR3 contains 14 residues. DNA for the CDR3: TGTGCCAGCAGCTTAGGGGGCACCGGAAACACCATATATTTT. Residues: CASSLGGTGNTIYF.